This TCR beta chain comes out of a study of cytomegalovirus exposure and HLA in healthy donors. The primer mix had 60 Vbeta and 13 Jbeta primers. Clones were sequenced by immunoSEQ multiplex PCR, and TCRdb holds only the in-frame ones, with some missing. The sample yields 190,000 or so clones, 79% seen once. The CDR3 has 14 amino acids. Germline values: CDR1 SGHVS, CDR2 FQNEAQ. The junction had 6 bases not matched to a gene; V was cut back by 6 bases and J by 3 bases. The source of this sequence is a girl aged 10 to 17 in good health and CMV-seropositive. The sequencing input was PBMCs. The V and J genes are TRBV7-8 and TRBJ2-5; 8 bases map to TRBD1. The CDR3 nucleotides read TGTGCCAGCAGGCCACAGGGGGGTGAAGAGACCCAGTACTTC. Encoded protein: CASRPQGGEETQYF.